This T cell receptor (beta chain) was captured by sequencing in a study of CD8 T cells in ankylosing spondylitis. TCRdb re-called the 5' RACE reads with MiXCR, one entry per CDR3 protein. The sample consists of roughly 180,000 distinct CDR3 sequences, roughly 13% of them appearing once. The CDR3 runs to 12 residues. Trimming took 8 bases from V and 7 from J, leaving 14 bases between them. This clonotype was sampled from a female donor with ankylosing spondylitis or in good health (not recorded which). The sample consisted of blood, either unsorted or a sorted T cell fraction (not recorded which). The rearrangement uses TRBV12-3 or TRBV12-4 and TRBJ2-5; D gene ambiguous. In nucleotides, the CDR3 is TGTGCCAGCGCCCCGGCCCGCGGGACCCAGTACTTC. Translating gives CASAPARGTQYF.